This T cell receptor (beta chain) derives from a study of Graves' ophthalmopathy and Graves' hyperthyroidism. Study outcomes and limitations: A model of 13 signatures distinguished ophthalmopathy from stable hyperthyroidism at 87.88% sensitivity and 70% to 84% specificity.

10 ml of fresh blood yielded the PBMCs by density gradient. From RNA, the CDR3 regions of TCR beta chains were amplified and sequenced. Second-round multiplex PCR came after first-round RT-PCR with HTBI primers. TCRdb passed the multiplex PCR reads through MiXCR, listing each CDR3 protein once. The sample lists 620,000 or so distinct CDR3 sequences, about 24% occurring once. In regard to this clonotype: Its target is unknown.

The sequenced sample consisted of peripheral blood. This receptor was obtained from a woman between 18 and 30 years old with stable Graves' hyperthyroidism. Some clones in this sample may be carry-over from other donors' samples.

CDR3 in amino acids: CAAGQGTGELFF. For the CDR3, the DNA is TGTGCCGCTGGACAGGGGACCGGGGAGCTGTTTTTT. This sequence joins TRBV10-3 and TRBJ2-2; TRBD1 agrees at 9 bases. Trimming took 11 bases from V and 5 from J; bases not matched to a gene: 3. Germline CDR1 and CDR2: ENHRY and SYGVKD. CDR3 length: 12 residues.